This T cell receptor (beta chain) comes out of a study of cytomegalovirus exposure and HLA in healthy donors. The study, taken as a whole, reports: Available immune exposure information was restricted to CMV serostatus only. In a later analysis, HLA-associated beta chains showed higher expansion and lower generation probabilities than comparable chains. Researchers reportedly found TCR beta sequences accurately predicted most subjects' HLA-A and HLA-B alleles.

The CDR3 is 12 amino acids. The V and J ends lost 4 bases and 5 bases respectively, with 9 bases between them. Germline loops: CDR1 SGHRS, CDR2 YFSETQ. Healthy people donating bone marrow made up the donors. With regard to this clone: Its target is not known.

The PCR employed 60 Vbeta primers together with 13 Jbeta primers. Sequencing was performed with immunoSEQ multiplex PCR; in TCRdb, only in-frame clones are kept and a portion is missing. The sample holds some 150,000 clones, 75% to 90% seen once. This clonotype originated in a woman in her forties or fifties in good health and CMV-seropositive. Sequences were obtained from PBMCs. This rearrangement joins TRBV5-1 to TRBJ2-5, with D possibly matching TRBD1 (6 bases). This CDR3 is CASSPRGETQYF. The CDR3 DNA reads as TGCGCCAGCAGCCCTAGGGGGGAGACCCAGTACTTC.